This T cell receptor (beta chain) stems from a study of T cells in localized non-small cell lung cancer. Only in-frame clones appear in the TCRdb table, and some are missing; sequencing was by immunoSEQ multiplex PCR. The table shows 35,000 to 40,000 clones, with around 90% occurring only once. Study observations and caveats: Because researchers sequenced only one region of the tumor, heterogeneity is still possible. Of the tissues analyzed, uninvolved adjacent lung showed maximal T cell clonality, greater than tumor. When the top 100 tumor clones were examined, a median approximately 62 of them also appeared in the adjacent lung, which was paired and uninvolved. Among blood samples, higher T cell density accompanied longer overall survival.

V was clipped by 1 base and J by 7 bases, with 8 bases between them. CDR1 SGHTA and CDR2 FQGNSA come from the germline V gene. This CDR3 has 13 amino acids. Remarks on this clone: The antigen remains unidentified.

The J gene is TRBJ1-5, the V gene TRBV7-2, with no clear D. This clonotype was sampled from a woman aged 40-75 years with stage I lung adenocarcinoma. The source material was peripheral blood, sampled before any cancer treatment. The CDR3 coding sequence is TGTGCCAGCAGCTTAGGGGCGGAACAGCCCCAGCATTTT. Protein sequence: CASSLGAEQPQHF.